This T cell receptor (beta chain) was captured in a study of response to subunit inactivated influenza vaccine. Study-wide points: The authors offered the suggestion that each seasonal influenza vaccination recruits few new T cells.

This clonotype was detected once. Antigen specificity is unknown. A junction boundary mismatches the germline segment, possibly from a read error. This CDR3 is built from 12 residues. Germline V gives CDR1 MNHNY, CDR2 SVGAGI (reference sequence). Via MiXCR, TCRdb re-called the RT-PCR reads, giving one row per CDR3 protein. The sample shows roughly 650,000 distinct CDR3 sequences, approximately 15% of them seen only once. Source: PBMCs from blood, taken 11 to 12 days after vaccination. This chain uses TRBV6-6 with TRBJ2-1, with D tentatively TRBD2 (6 bases). This receptor was taken from a man in his forties or fifties who received an inactivated influenza vaccine. CDR3 in DNA: TGTGCCAGCAAACGGCGGGGAGCTGAGCAGATCTTC. As protein: CASKRRGAEQIF.